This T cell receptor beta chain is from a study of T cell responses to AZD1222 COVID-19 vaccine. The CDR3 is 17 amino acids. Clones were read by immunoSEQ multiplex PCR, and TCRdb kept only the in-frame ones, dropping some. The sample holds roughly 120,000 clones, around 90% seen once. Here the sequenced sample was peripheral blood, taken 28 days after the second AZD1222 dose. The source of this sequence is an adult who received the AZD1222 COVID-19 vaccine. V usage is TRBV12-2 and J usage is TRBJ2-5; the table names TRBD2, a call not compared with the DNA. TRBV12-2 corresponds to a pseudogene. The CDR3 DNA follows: TGTGCAAGTCGCTTAGCAAGGTCGGGAAGTTCGAGAGAGACCCAGTACTTC. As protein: CASRLARSGSSRETQYF.